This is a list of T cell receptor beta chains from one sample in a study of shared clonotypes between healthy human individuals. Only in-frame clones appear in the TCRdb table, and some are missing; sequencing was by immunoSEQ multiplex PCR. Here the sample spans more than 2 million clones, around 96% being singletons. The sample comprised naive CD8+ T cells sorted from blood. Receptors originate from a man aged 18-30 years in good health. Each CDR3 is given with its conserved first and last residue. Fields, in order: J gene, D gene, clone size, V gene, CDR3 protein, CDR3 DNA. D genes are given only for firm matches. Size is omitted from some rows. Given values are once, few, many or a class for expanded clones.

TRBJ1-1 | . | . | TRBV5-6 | CASSFTGWNTEAFF | TGTGCCAGCAGCTTTACCGGGTGGAACACTGAAGCTTTCTTT
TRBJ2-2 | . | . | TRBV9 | CASSVDISGPRQPGANTGELFF | TGTGCCAGCAGCGTAGATATTAGTGGCCCCCGCCAACCCGGCGCGAACACCGGGGAGCTGTTTTTT
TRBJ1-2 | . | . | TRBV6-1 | CASSDDTNYGYTF | TGTGCCAGCAGTGACGATACTAACTATGGCTACACCTTC
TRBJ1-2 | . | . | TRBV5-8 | CASSFPDSPSYGYTF | TGTGCCAGCAGCTTCCCGGACAGCCCCAGCTATGGCTACACCTTC
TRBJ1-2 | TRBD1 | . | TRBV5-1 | CASSPNSDRDEDGYTF | TGCGCCAGCAGCCCGAACTCGGACAGGGATGAGGATGGCTACACCTTC
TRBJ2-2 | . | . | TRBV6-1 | CASSGWAGRGGGELFF | TGTGCCAGCAGTGGATGGGCAGGGCGTGGAGGCGGGGAGCTGTTTTTT
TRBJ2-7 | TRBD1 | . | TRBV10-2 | CASSLGQGEQYF | TGCGCCAGCAGCCTGGGACAGGGGGAGCAGTACTTC
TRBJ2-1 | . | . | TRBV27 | CASSLSRDLISYNEQFF | TGTGCCAGCAGTTTATCGAGGGATCTCATCTCCTACAATGAGCAGTTCTTC
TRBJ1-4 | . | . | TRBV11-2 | CASSLDNEKLFF | TGTGCCAGCAGCTTAGATAATGAAAAACTGTTTTTT
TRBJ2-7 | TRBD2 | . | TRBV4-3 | CASSHGLAGFPYEQYF | TGCGCCAGCAGCCACGGACTAGCGGGATTTCCCTACGAGCAGTACTTC
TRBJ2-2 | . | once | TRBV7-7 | CASSLYPNSDGYTGELFF | TGTGCTAGCAGCTTATACCCAAACTCGGACGGTTACACCGGGGAGCTGTTTTTT
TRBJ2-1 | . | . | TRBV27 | CASSLGTGLDNEQFF | TGTGCCAGCAGTTTAGGGACCGGGCTTGACAATGAGCAGTTCTTC
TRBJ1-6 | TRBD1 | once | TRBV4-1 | CASSQPGGTGINSPLHF | TGCGCCAGCAGCCAACCGGGGGGGACAGGGATTAATTCACCCCTCCACTTT
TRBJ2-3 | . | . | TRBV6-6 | CASSHRGHNSDTQYF | TGTGCCAGCTCCCACCGGGGGCATAACAGCGATACGCAGTATTTT
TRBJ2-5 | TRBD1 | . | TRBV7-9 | CASSSTGAQETQYF | TGTGCCAGCAGTTCAACAGGGGCCCAAGAGACCCAGTACTTC
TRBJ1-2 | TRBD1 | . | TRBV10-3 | CAISETTGGNYGYTF | TGTGCCATCAGTGAGACGACAGGGGGAAACTATGGCTACACCTTC
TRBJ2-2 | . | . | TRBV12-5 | CASGLVLSGELFF | TGTGCTAGTGGTTTGGTACTGTCCGGGGAGCTGTTTTTT
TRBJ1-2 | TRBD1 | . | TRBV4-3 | CASSQDQGAIDGYTF | TGCGCCAGCAGCCAAGATCAGGGGGCGATCGATGGCTACACCTTC
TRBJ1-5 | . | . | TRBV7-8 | CASSLDHRTNQPQHF | TGTGCCAGCAGCTTAGATCACAGGACTAATCAGCCCCAGCATTTT
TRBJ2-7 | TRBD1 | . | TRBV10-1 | CASSERGQGGFGEQYF | TGCGCCAGCAGTGAGAGGGGACAGGGCGGATTCGGGGAGCAGTACTTC
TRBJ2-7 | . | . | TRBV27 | CASSLAPGLEFYEQYF | TGTGCCAGCAGCCTTGCCCCGGGACTCGAATTCTACGAGCAGTACTTC
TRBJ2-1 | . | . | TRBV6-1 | CASSEGVGGAYNEQFF | TGTGCCAGCAGTGAAGGGGTCGGCGGAGCCTACAATGAGCAGTTCTTC
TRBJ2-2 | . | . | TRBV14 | CASSPLMRRPGELFF | TGTGCCAGCAGCCCCCTGATGAGGAGGCCCGGGGAGCTGTTTTTT
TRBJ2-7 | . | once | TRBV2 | CASNLQVATSYEQYF | TGTGCCAGCAACCTCCAAGTTGCTACCTCCTACGAGCAGTACTTC
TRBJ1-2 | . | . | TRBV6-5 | CASSYGDIYGYTF | TGTGCCAGCAGTTACGGGGACATCTATGGCTACACCTTC
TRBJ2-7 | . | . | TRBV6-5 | CASTTWGVAGDEQYF | TGTGCCAGCACCACTTGGGGAGTCGCCGGGGACGAGCAGTACTTC
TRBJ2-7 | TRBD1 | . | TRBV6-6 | CASFDRGTYEQYF | TGTGCCAGCTTCGACAGGGGCACCTACGAGCAGTACTTC
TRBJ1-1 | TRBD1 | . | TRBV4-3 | CASSPDFDRGLEAFF | TGCGCCAGCAGCCCGGACTTCGACAGGGGCCTTGAAGCTTTCTTT
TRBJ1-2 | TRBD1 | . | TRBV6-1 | CASTQEDRGLRGYTF | TGTGCCAGCACCCAGGAGGACAGGGGACTTCGTGGCTACACCTTC
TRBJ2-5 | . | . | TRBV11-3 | CASSSYRGGETQYF | TGTGCCAGCAGCTCATACAGGGGGGGAGAGACCCAGTACTTC
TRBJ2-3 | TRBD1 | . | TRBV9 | CASSVSDRGIDTQYF | TGTGCCAGCAGCGTTTCGGACAGGGGAATAGATACGCAGTATTTT
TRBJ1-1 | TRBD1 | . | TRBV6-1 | CASTMDRETEAFF | TGTGCCAGCACCATGGACAGGGAAACTGAAGCTTTCTTT
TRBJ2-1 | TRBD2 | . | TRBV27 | CASSPTLAGLTYNEQFF | TGTGCCAGCAGTCCCACACTAGCGGGGCTCACCTACAATGAGCAGTTCTTC
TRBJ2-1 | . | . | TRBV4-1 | CASSHSAYYNEQFF | TGCGCCAGCAGCCATAGTGCCTATTACAATGAGCAGTTCTTC
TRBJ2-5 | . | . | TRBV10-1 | CATPGPWEDVETQYF | TGCGCCACCCCAGGTCCGTGGGAGGACGTTGAGACCCAGTACTTC
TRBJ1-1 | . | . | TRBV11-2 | CASSLVVGTEAFF | TGTGCCAGCAGCTTAGTTGTAGGAACTGAAGCTTTCTTT
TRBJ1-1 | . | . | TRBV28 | CASSLQVPEAFF | TGTGCCAGCAGTTTACAAGTCCCTGAAGCTTTCTTT
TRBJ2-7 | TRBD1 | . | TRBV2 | CASIRRDRGLEQYF | TGTGCCAGCATCCGAAGGGACAGGGGGCTTGAGCAGTACTTC
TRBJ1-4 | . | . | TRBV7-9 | CASSLTRGYDSEKLFF | TGTGCCAGCAGCTTGACCAGGGGATACGATAGTGAAAAACTGTTTTTT
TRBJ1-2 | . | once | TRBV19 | CASSILGDGYGYTF | TGTGCCAGTAGTATATTGGGGGATGGCTATGGCTACACCTTC
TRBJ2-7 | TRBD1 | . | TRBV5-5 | CASSFDRALAGYEQYF | TGTGCCAGCAGCTTCGACAGGGCGCTCGCTGGGTACGAGCAGTACTTC
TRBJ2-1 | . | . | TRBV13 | CASSTGGPYNEQFF | TGTGCCAGCAGCACCGGGGGGCCTTACAATGAGCAGTTCTTC
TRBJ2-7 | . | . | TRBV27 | CASSLSPDYEQYF | TGTGCCAGCAGTTTATCCCCAGACTACGAGCAGTACTTC
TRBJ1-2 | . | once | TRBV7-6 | CASSAGGFPTSGLTF | TGTGCCAGCAGCGCTGGGGGCTTTCCCACGTCGGGGCTCACCTTC